These 25 T cell receptor beta chains were all obtained from the same sample, sequenced in a study of control samples from healthy donors and cancer patients. Using immunoSEQ multiplex PCR, the repertoire was profiled, and TCRdb retains in-frame clones only, with some absent. This sample has about 120,000 clones, with roughly nine tenths found just once. Sequenced: blood. These receptors were collected from a young woman in good health.

The V and J genes are TRBV7-2 and TRBJ2-3; no firm D call. CDR3 length equals 12 residues. Trimming took 3 bases from V and 7 from J, leaving 8 bases between them. Germline V CDR1 and CDR2: SGHTA, FQGNSA. The CDR3 protein is CASSFPLNTQYF. CDR3 in DNA: TGTGCCAGCAGCTTTCCGCTAAATACGCAGTATTTT.

The chain is built from TRBV11-3 and TRBJ2-1; weak D call: TRBD1 (5 bases). V lost 5 bases, J lost 9 bases, and 11 bases lay in between. CDR1 and CDR2 from the germline V gene are SGHNT and YENEEA. The CDR3 has 12 residues. CDR3 region: CASSARRGEQFF. CDR3 coding DNA: TGTGCCAGCAGCGCCCGAAGGGGTGAGCAGTTCTTC.

This chain connects TRBV11-3 to TRBJ2-7, with a possible D match to TRBD1 (7 bases). Trimming cost V 3 bases and J 6 bases, with 18 bases left between them. This CDR3 is built from 15 residues. Germline assignment: CDR1 SGHNT and CDR2 YENEEA. The CDR3 region has the DNA TGTGCCAGCAGCTTGGGGGGACAGACGATGAGCGAGCAGTACTTC. Its translation: CASSLGGQTMSEQYF.

This chain joins TRBV5-6 and TRBJ2-1; 13 nucleotides match TRBD2. CDR1 SGHDT and CDR2 YYEEEE come from the germline V gene. The CDR3 length is 17 residues. Unmatched junction bases numbered 10, after V lost 3 bases and J lost 7 bases. This CDR3 is CASSSDGLAGASNEQFF. In DNA, the CDR3 is TGTGCCAGCAGCTCTGACGGACTAGCGGGAGCGTCGAATGAGCAGTTCTTC.

This chain joins TRBV30 and TRBJ2-3; no reliable D call. The V gene's germline CDR1 is GTSNPN and CDR2 SVGIG (reference sequence). This CDR3 is built from 13 residues. V was cut by 4 bases and J by 0 bases, with 8 bases left in between. CDR3 region: CAWTGRSTDTQYF. The CDR3 bases are TGTGCCTGGACAGGCCGTAGCACAGATACGCAGTATTTT.

This chain links TRBV4-1 with TRBJ1-1; D may be TRBD1 (5 bases). The V gene lost 2 bases and the J gene lost 3 bases, with 22 bases spanning the gap. The germline gives CDR1 MGHRA, CDR2 YSYEKL. The CDR3 is 18 amino acids. CDR3 region: CASSQSRAGWGWDTEAFF. In DNA, the CDR3 is TGCGCCAGCAGCCAAAGTAGGGCAGGGTGGGGATGGGACACTGAAGCTTTCTTT.

The chain employs TRBV14 and TRBJ1-1, with 7 bases matching TRBD1. Unmatched junction bases numbered 9, after V lost 4 bases and J lost 7 bases. Looked up from germline, CDR1 is SGHDN and CDR2 is FVKESK. This CDR3 has 14 amino acids. The CDR3 is CASSPQGGTVEAFF. DNA of the CDR3: TGTGCCAGCAGCCCCCAGGGCGGGACAGTTGAAGCTTTCTTT.

V and J are TRBV10-3 and TRBJ1-2; D gene unclear. This CDR3 is built from 14 residues. V dropped 2 bases and J dropped 4 bases, with 11 bases sitting between them. The germline gives CDR1 ENHRY, CDR2 SYGVKD. CDR3 loop: CAISEGQPPYGYTF. The CDR3 DNA reads as TGTGCCATCAGTGAGGGGCAGCCACCCTATGGCTACACCTTC.

This chain connects TRBV6-2 or TRBV6-3 to TRBJ2-7; 7 nucleotides align to TRBD2. CDR3 length equals 14 residues. J was trimmed by 6 bases and V by 3 bases; bases with no gene match: 8. The germline gives CDR1 MNHEY, CDR2 SVGEGT. Here the CDR3 DNA reads TGTGCCAGCAGTTATCGGGAGGCCTTCGGCGAGCAGTACTTC. It translates to CASSYREAFGEQYF.

DNA of the CDR3: TGTGCCAGCAGTGACCTACAAACCGGGCGGTACCAAGAGACCCAGTACTTC. This codes for CASSDLQTGRYQETQYF. This chain links TRBV2 with TRBJ2-5, with D hard to call. The CDR3 runs to 17 residues. The germline V gene has CDR1 SNHLY and CDR2 FYNNEI. V was cut by 3 bases and J by 0 bases, with 17 bases left in between.

The genes are TRBV19 and TRBJ1-6; maybe TRBD1 (5 bases). CDR1 is LNHDA and CDR2 is SQIVND in the germline V gene (reference sequence). The CDR3 has 15 amino acids. V lost 8 bases and J 5 bases, leaving 16 bases between the germline ends. Written as DNA, the CDR3 is TGTGCCAGTGCCTTATGGGGGATCGATAATTCACCCCTCCACTTT. Translation gives CASALWGIDNSPLHF.

The count of this clone is one. As DNA, the CDR3 is TGTGCCAGTGGGGTGGGGGGTGGAGATACGCAGTATTTT. Translated: CASGVGGGDTQYF. The rearrangement links TRBV19 to TRBJ2-3; D perhaps matches TRBD2 (6 bases). The CDR3 has 13 amino acids. Germline CDR1 and CDR2: LNHDA and SQIVND (reference sequence). Trimming removed 8 bases at V and 5 bases at J, with 14 bases between.

The V and J genes are TRBV5-8 and TRBJ2-7; 9 bases are shared with TRBD1. The V gene end was trimmed by 4 bases and the J gene end by 3 bases; junction bases not matched to a gene: 11. The CDR3 contains 16 residues. CDR1 SGHTS and CDR2 YDEGEE come from the germline V gene. The CDR3 nucleotides read TGTGCCAGCAGCCGCGGGACAGGGCCGATTTACTACGAGCAGTACTTC. As protein: CASSRGTGPIYYEQYF.

This chain links TRBV5-4 with TRBJ2-7; possible D gene TRBD2, 6 bases. Trimming removed 2 bases at V and 6 bases at J, with 15 bases between. Germline V lookup: CDR1 SGHNT, CDR2 YYREEE (reference sequence). The CDR3 spans 14 residues. This CDR3 is CASSFGTGPAEQYF. For the CDR3, the DNA is TGTGCCAGCAGCTTCGGGACTGGTCCCGCCGAGCAGTACTTC.

V usage is TRBV5-4 and J usage is TRBJ2-7; D might be TRBD2 (6 bases). Germline CDR1 reads SGHNT; CDR2 reads YYREEE (reference sequence). There are 14 residues in the CDR3. Trimming took off 2 bases at V and 2 bases at J, with 11 bases between the two ends. CDR3 sequence (DNA): TGTGCCAGCAGCTTTTACGGGAGCCCCTACGAGCAGTACTTC. This codes for CASSFYGSPYEQYF.

This chain connects TRBV7-9 to TRBJ1-2; D not certain. Germline lookup yields CDR1 SEHNR and CDR2 FQNEAQ (reference sequence). The V end was cut by 1 base, the J end by 6 bases, with 12 bases between. The CDR3 sequence is 14 residues long. CDR3 DNA sequence: TGTGCCAGCAGCTTAGTCGGGAGGGAGAATGGCTACACCTTC. Its translation is CASSLVGRENGYTF. Supplemented by reference TRBV7-9 and TRBJ1-2, the full variable domain reads DTGVSQNPRHKITKRGQNVTFRCDPISEHNRLYWYRQTLGQGPEFLTYFQNEAQLEKSRLLSDRFSAERPKGSFSTLEIQRTEQGDSAMYLCASSLVGRENGYTFGSGTRLTVV.

The V call is TRBV7-3, the J call TRBJ2-3; weak D call: TRBD2 (6 bases). The CDR3 spans 18 residues. CDR1 SGHTA and CDR2 FQGTGA come from the germline V gene. V shed 5 bases and J shed 3 bases, with 24 bases lying between them. The CDR3 DNA follows: TGTGCCAGCAGCCCCATCGGGGGAGCTACCGTTGGTACAGATACGCAGTATTTT. The encoded protein is CASSPIGGATVGTDTQYF.

This clone has just a few counts. This CDR3 is CASSQDGGLSPLHF. Written as DNA, the CDR3 is TGCGCCAGCAGCCAAGATGGGGGGCTTTCACCCCTCCACTTT. The genes are TRBV4-3 and TRBJ1-6, with a weak D call TRBD1 (6 bases). The V gene lost 0 bases and the J gene lost 9 bases, with 9 bases spanning the gap. This CDR3 region has 14 residues. Germline V gene lookup returns CDR1 LGHNA and CDR2 YSLEER.

The chain couples TRBV27 to TRBJ1-2; D gene unclear. The V gene lost 5 bases and the J gene lost 0 bases, with 10 bases spanning the gap. This CDR3 comprises 14 residues. Per the germline V gene, CDR1 is MNHEY and CDR2 is SMNVEV (reference sequence). CDR3: CASSTGLANYGYTF. The CDR3 coding sequence is TGTGCCAGCAGTACCGGACTAGCTAACTATGGCTACACCTTC.

The gene calls are TRBV30 and TRBJ1-1, with TRBD1 matching over 7 bases. CDR1 is GTSNPN, CDR2 SVGIG, per germline (reference sequence). The CDR3 spans 13 residues. J was trimmed by 1 base and V by 3 bases; bases with no gene match: 2. CDR3 sequence reads: CAWRRDRNTEAFF. DNA for the CDR3: TGTGCCTGGAGACGGGACAGGAACACTGAAGCTTTCTTT. Full variable domain (missing parts from reference TRBV30 and TRBJ1-1): SQTIHQWPATLVQPVGSPLSLECTVEGTSNPNLYWYRQAAGRGLQLLFYSVGIGQISSEVPQNLSASRPQDRQFILSSKKLLLSDSGFYLCAWRRDRNTEAFFGQGTRLTVV.

The chain uses TRBV6-2 or TRBV6-3 and TRBJ1-1; the D gene is possibly TRBD1 (5 bases). This CDR3 has 14 residues. In germline, CDR1 is MNHEY, CDR2 SVGEGT. Trimming pared 4 bases from V and 4 bases from J, leaving 13 bases between. For the CDR3, the DNA is TGTGCCAGCAGTTTGGGGCTTGGGGGCACTGAAGCTTTCTTT. This encodes CASSLGLGGTEAFF.

The chain recombines TRBV29-1 with TRBJ2-2, with D unresolved. Germline V lookup: CDR1 SQVTM, CDR2 ANQGSEA. The CDR3 sequence is 13 residues long. V lost 0 bases to trimming and J lost 7 bases, with 9 bases between them. The CDR3 reads CSVEDRLVGELFF. Here the CDR3 DNA reads TGCAGCGTTGAAGATCGGTTAGTCGGGGAGCTGTTTTTT.

The J gene is TRBJ2-2, the V gene TRBV24-1; TRBD1 or TRBD2 may be the D gene (5 bases each). CDR3 length equals 15 residues. V dropped 5 bases and J dropped 7 bases, with 16 bases sitting between them. Looked up from germline, CDR1 is KGHDR and CDR2 is SFDVKD. Here the CDR3 DNA reads TGTGCCACCAGTGGTGACCGGGGCGCCGGCGGGGAGCTGTTTTTT. Its translation is CATSGDRGAGGELFF.

This chain uses TRBV28 with TRBJ1-2; D is uncertain. The CDR3 sequence is 14 residues long. Trimming took 3 bases from V and 2 from J, leaving 10 bases between them. Germline V CDR1 and CDR2: MDHEN, SYDVKM. The CDR3 reads CASSFLKRNYGYTF. DNA for the CDR3: TGTGCCAGCAGTTTCCTGAAGAGGAACTATGGCTACACCTTC.

This clone was seen ten or more times. The chain is built from TRBV28 and TRBJ1-3, with 7 bases that match TRBD1. CDR3 length: 16 amino acids. V dropped 8 bases and J dropped 4; count of bases not matched to a gene: 14. Germline V lookup: CDR1 MDHEN, CDR2 SYDVKM. The CDR3 loop reads CASQTPPDREGNTIYF. The DNA for the CDR3 is TGTGCCAGCCAAACGCCCCCCGACAGGGAAGGAAACACCATATATTTT. Using reference TRBV28 and TRBJ1-3 for the parts outside the CDR3, the full variable domain is DVKVTQSSRYLVKRTGEKVFLECVQDMDHENMFWYRQDPGLGLRLIYFSYDVKMKEKGDIPEGYSVSREKKERFSLILESASTNQTSMYLCASQTPPDREGNTIYFGEGSWLTVV.